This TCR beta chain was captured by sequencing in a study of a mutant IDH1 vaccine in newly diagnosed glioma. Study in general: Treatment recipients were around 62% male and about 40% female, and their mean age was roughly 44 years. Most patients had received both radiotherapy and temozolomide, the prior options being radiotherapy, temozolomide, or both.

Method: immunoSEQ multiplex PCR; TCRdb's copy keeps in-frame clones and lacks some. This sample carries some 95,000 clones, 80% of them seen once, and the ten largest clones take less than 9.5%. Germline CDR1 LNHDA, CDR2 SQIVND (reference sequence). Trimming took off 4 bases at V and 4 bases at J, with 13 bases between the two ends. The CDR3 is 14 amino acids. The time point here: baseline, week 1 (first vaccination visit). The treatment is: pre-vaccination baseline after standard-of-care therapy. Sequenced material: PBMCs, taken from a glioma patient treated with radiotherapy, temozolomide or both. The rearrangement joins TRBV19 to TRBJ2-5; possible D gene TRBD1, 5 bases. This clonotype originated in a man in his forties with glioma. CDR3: CASSSIGAPETQYF. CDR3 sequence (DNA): TGTGCCAGTAGTAGTATAGGGGCTCCAGAGACCCAGTACTTC.